These T cell receptor beta chains were read from a single sample in a study of shared clonotypes between healthy human individuals. Libraries were prepared by immunoSEQ multiplex PCR; TCRdb keeps only in-frame clonotypes and omits some of them. The sample holds about 110,000 clones, about 63% seen once. The sequencing input was memory CD8+ T cells sorted from blood. Every receptor here comes from a young woman in good health. Both conserved end residues are part of each CDR3. The D gene is left open where the match is weak. Not every row has a clone size; where given, it reads once, few, many or a size class.

CDR3nt	CDR3aa	abundance	j_gene	d_gene	v_gene
TGTGCCAGCAGTTTATCTTTGACGGAACTCACAGGGGCCTACGAGCAGTACTTC	CASSLSLTELTGAYEQYF	.	TRBJ2-7	TRBD1	TRBV28
TGTGCCAGCAGCCCGTCTCCGGGACAGGGTCCAAATGAGCAGTTCTTC	CASSPSPGQGPNEQFF	.	TRBJ2-1	TRBD1	TRBV7-6
TGTGCCAGCAGCTTTTCAGGGAGTGGGATTGAGCAGTTCTTC	CASSFSGSGIEQFF	.	TRBJ2-1	.	TRBV11-3
TGTGCCAGCGGACTAGCGGGCACAGATACGCAGTATTTT	CASGLAGTDTQYF	.	TRBJ2-3	TRBD2	TRBV6-1
TGTGCCAGCAGTGACCCGAAGTGGCAGCCCCAGCATTTT	CASSDPKWQPQHF	.	TRBJ1-5	.	TRBV6-4
TGTGCCAGCAGTGTAACCGCCCCGGGAGGCACAGATACGCAGTATTTT	CASSVTAPGGTDTQYF	.	TRBJ2-3	.	TRBV6-4
TGTGCCAGCAGTAACCAACAACTTTTGAACACTGAAGCTTTCTTT	CASSNQQLLNTEAFF	.	TRBJ1-1	.	TRBV6-6
TGTGCCAGCAGCTTGGGGCAGGTTCAAGCTTTCTTT	CASSLGQVQAFF	few	TRBJ1-1	.	TRBV11-1
TGTGCCAGCAGCCCAAGAGGGGGACTAGCCAATGAGCAGTTCTTC	CASSPRGGLANEQFF	.	TRBJ2-1	TRBD2	TRBV7-9
TGTGCCAGCAGTGCGGGACAGGGGTTTCCAGAGACCCAGTACTTC	CASSAGQGFPETQYF	.	TRBJ2-5	TRBD1	TRBV6-1
TGTGCCAGCAGTGTCATTGGGGAGGAAGCTTTCTTT	CASSVIGEEAFF	.	TRBJ1-1	.	TRBV25-1